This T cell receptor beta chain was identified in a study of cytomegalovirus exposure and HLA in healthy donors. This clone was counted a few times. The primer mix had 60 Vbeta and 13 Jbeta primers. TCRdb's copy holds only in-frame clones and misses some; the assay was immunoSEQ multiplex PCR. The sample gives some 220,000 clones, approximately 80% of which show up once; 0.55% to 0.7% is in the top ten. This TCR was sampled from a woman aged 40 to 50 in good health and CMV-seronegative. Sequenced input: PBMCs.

CDR3 bases: TGCGCCAGCAGCTTGGCCGACTACACCGGGGAGCTGTTTTTT. This encodes CASSLADYTGELFF. The rearrangement uses TRBV5-1 and TRBJ2-2; D is ambiguous. Deletions cut 0 bases from V and 3 bases from J, with 6 bases between. The CDR3 runs 14 residues. Germline V gene lookup returns CDR1 SGHRS and CDR2 YFSETQ.